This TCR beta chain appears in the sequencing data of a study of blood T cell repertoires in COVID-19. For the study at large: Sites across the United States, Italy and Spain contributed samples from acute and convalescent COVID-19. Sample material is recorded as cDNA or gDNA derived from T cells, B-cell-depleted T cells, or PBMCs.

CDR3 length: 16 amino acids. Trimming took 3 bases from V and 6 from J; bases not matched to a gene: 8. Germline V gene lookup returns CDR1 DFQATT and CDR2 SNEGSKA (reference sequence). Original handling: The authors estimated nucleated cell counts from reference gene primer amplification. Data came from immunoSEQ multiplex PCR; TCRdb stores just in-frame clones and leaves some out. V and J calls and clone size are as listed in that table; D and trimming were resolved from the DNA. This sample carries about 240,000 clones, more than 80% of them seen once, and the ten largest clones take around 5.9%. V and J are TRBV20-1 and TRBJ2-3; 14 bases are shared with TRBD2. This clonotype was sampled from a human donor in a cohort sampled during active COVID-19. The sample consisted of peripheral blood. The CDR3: CSASKGLAGESDTQYF. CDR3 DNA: TGCAGTGCTAGTAAGGGACTAGCGGGAGAGTCGGATACGCAGTATTTT.